The clone carrying this T cell receptor (beta chain) was found once. The target antigen is unknown. The sample comes from a study of vaccination effects on CD4 cells after COVID-19. This CDR3 has 14 residues. Germline V gives CDR1 SGHNT, CDR2 YYREEE (reference sequence). V lost 3 bases to trimming and J lost 0 bases, with 9 bases between them. Subsequent to 10 days of culture, CD4+ T cells were isolated. Vaccinated recipients, who were negative for nucleocapsid antibodies, had no history of SARS-CoV-2 infection. A half-medium replacement with IL-2 medium was carried out on days 3 and 7. Here immunoSEQ multiplex PCR was the method, and the copy in TCRdb shows in-frame clones only, minus some. Among under 60,000 clones listed, approximately 61% were seen once. Study-wide findings and caveats: There was only 1 of 255 vaccine-induced clones in healthy vaccinees that cross-reacted with common cold coronaviruses. The study got few convalescent patients and did not collect any early post-infection timepoints.

Sequenced here: CD4+ T cells from PBMCs cultured without peptide, sampled before COVID-19 vaccination. The chain uses TRBV5-4 and TRBJ1-1, with unresolved D. This sequence originates from a human donor who received a COVID-19 vaccine. In DNA, the CDR3 is TGTGCCAGCAGCTGGACTGAAATGAACACTGAAGCTTTCTTT. Amino acids: CASSWTEMNTEAFF.